The table lists the clone carrying this T cell receptor beta chain with a count of one. The authors' processing: Estimates of nucleated cell counts were drawn from the amplification of reference gene primers. Sequencing used immunoSEQ multiplex PCR; TCRdb keeps in-frame clones, though not all of them. V, J and clone size were drawn from that table, and D and trimming were deduced from the DNA. Of about 160,000 clones in the sample, just under 80% are singletons; the top ten hold approximately 15%. The data were taken from a study of blood T cell repertoires in COVID-19. On the study more broadly: Some COVID-19 samples were acute and others convalescent; all came from the United States, Italy and Spain. PBMCs, B-cell-depleted T cells, or T cells were the source of the cDNA or gDNA that made up the material.

The CDR3 covers 14 residues. Germline V gene sequence: CDR1 MGHRA, CDR2 YSYEKL. V was cut by 1 base and J by 8 bases, with 14 bases left in between. Sequenced sample: peripheral blood. The receptor was isolated from a woman of 80 years or more with acute or convalescent COVID-19. The chain employs TRBV4-1 and TRBJ1-2; D ambiguous. CDR3 protein: CASSQGREGGGYTF. The CDR3 DNA reads TGCGCCAGCAGCCAAGGGAGAGAGGGTGGCGGCTACACCTTC.